This T cell receptor (beta chain) appears in the sequencing data of a study of T cell changes during pregnancy in multiple sclerosis. This CDR3 is 17 amino acids long. Germline assignment: CDR1 LNHDA and CDR2 SQIVND (reference sequence). V lost 4 bases and J lost 1; bases outside the gene matches: 8. Clones were sequenced by immunoSEQ multiplex PCR, and TCRdb holds only the in-frame ones, with some missing. The sample lists tens of thousands of clones, approximately 86% occurring once. Material: CD4+ T cells from peripheral blood mononuclear cells, obtained in the first trimester of pregnancy. The V gene is TRBV19, the J gene TRBJ2-1; the match to TRBD2 covers 9 bases. The origin of this receptor is a female donor in good health, enrolled as a control in a pregnancy study. CDR3 residues: CASSSPPTSGSYNEQFF. The CDR3 nucleotides are TGTGCCAGTAGTAGCCCTCCGACTAGCGGTTCCTACAATGAGCAGTTCTTC.